This T cell receptor beta chain was identified during a study of T cells in Graves' hyperthyroidism and ophthalmopathy (dated by TCRdb to about 2019). Background for the entire study: Peripheral blood samples were taken at the time of initial diagnosis, prior to any treatment. In several Graves' hyperthyroidism patients, the study also compared T-cell repertoires from thyroid tissue with T-cell repertoires from blood. An independent validation cohort of some 18 hyperthyroidism patients and about 15 patients who later progressed to ophthalmopathy tested prospective prediction of ophthalmopathy. After blood sampling, hyperthyroidism patients were treated with methimazole at a starting dose of 30 mg daily, and ophthalmopathy patients were treated with high-dose intravenous methylprednisolone. To identify TCR V-J signatures that set the groups apart, the researchers used a discovery cohort of about a hundred patients, made up of approximately 43 with Graves' ophthalmopathy and 57 with stable Graves' hyperthyroidism. The roughly 100 discovery patients were randomly split 7:3 into training and test sets. The paper describes TCR Vbeta CDR3 sequencing of 140 or so peripheral blood samples, made up of roughly 45 ophthalmopathy patients, around 78 hyperthyroidism patients and roughly 17 progressor patients. The paper's findings and limits, for the study overall: Most expanded thyroid clonotypes (frequency above 0.001) were also detected in blood, suggesting blood repertoires may reflect thyroid immune responses. During validation, the model predicted progression to ophthalmopathy a median of approximately six months ahead of onset, with approximately 71% sensitivity and 72.22% specificity. No statistical method was used to fix the sample size in advance, and group allocation was not hidden from the investigators. Ophthalmopathy was separated from stable hyperthyroidism by a 13 V-J signature model, with 85% to 90% sensitivity and about 84% specificity obtained in cross-validation and 80%/75% obtained in testing.

This clonotype was counted ten times or more. The specificity of this receptor is unknown. Base qualities are not at hand, and no much larger clone is one base apart. Graves' hyperthyroidism was defined as stable when no progression to ophthalmopathy occurred over 18 months of follow-up. Hyperthyroidism patients were newly diagnosed, had a disease duration of under 2 months, and were aged 18 to 65 years. The study excluded patients with uncontrolled infections, other autoimmune diseases, pregnancy or lactation. Diagnoses were based on clinical symptoms, serum thyroxine and TRAb, thyroid ultrasound and orbital computed tomography. Ficoll-Paque density gradient centrifugation was used to isolate PBMCs from about 9.4 ml of fresh peripheral blood. Trizol reagent was used to extract total RNA, and RNA quality was then checked on an Agilent 2100 Bioanalyzer. The junction carries 14 bases between V and J, which are trimmed by 7 bases and 0 bases respectively. Counted from cysteine to phenylalanine, this CDR3 has 15 amino acids. Of all the DNA, just the CDR3 is kept, 45 bases in frame from base 1.

The TCR beta CDR3 regions were amplified from the RNA transcripts. The first round of RT-PCR for the TCR CDR3 was performed with the HTBI primer set and the Qiagen OneStep RT-PCR kit. Libraries were constructed in a second round of multiplex PCR, after which size selection and purification were performed. Paired-end sequencing of the libraries was performed with 100 bp reads on an Illumina HiSeq2000. The published analysis was carried out like this. SOAPnuke was used to process the raw data, throwing out any read that contained adapters or uncalled bases, had a mean Phred below 15, or lacked an exact constant-primer or identifier match. COPE v1.2.5 was used to merge the high-quality paired reads, and each unique nucleotide sequence was defined as a clonotype. MiTCR v1.1 was used to align the clonotypes against IMGT TRBV, TRBD and TRBJ reference segments. Analysis was restricted to V-J combinations with a frequency above 0.0001, which covered approximately 99% of repertoires. The TCS score was defined as the ratio of F50 (clonal expansion) to E x V (chaos), calculated using BLOSUM62-based TCRdist between CDR3 peptides within each V-J. Welch's t-statistics and random forest reduced 514 V-J features to roughly 13, which were used in a naive Bayes classifier (R e1071). TCRdb trimmed public reads at Q25 via fastp, called clones via MiXCR and kept in-frame beta chains. Each CDR3 protein appears once, grouped with its most common genes and DNA. TCRdb, rather than the study authors, made the V and J calls. This sample holds roughly 300,000 distinct CDR3 sequences; around a fifth were observed only once. Around 48% of the sample rests with the top ten.

The rearrangement joined TRBV12-3 or TRBV12-4 to TRBJ2-3; the D gene is unclear. The origin of this receptor is a woman aged 50 to 65 with Graves' hyperthyroidism. The sample taken for sequencing was blood. The nucleotides read TGTGCCAGCACCGCGTTTGGGCCTAGCACAGATACGCAGTATTTT. Translated, this is CASTAFGPSTDTQYF.